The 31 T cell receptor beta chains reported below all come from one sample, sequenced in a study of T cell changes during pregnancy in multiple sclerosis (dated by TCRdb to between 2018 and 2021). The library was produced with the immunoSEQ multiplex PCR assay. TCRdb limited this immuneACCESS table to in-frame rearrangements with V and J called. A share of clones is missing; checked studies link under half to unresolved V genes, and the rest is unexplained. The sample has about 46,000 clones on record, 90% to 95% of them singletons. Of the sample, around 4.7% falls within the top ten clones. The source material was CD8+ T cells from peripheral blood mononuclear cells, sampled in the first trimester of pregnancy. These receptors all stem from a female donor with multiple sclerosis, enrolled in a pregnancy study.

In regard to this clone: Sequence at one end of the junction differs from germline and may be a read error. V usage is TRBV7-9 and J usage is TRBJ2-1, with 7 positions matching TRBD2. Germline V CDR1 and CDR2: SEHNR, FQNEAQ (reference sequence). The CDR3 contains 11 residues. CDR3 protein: CASSFVGLVLF. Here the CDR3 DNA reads TGTGCCAGCAGCTTCGTCGGACTAGTCCTCTTC.

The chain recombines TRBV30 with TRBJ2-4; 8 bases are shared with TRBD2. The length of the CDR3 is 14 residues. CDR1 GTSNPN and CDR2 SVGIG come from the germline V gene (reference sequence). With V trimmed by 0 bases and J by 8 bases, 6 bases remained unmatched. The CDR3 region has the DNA TGTGCCTGGAGTGTAGGTAGCGGGATGGACATTCAGTACTTC. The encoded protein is CAWSVGSGMDIQYF.

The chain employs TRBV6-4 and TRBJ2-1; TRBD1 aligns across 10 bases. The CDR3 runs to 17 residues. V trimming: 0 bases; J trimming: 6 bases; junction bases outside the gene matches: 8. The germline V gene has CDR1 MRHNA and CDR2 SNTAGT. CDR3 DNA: TGTGCCAGCAGTGACTCGGGATTCGGGACAGGGGTCAATGAGCAGTTCTTC. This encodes CASSDSGFGTGVNEQFF.

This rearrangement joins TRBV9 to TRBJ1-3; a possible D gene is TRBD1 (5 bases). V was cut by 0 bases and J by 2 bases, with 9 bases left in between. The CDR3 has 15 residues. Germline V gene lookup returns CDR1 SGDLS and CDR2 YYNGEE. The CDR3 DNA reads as TGTGCCAGCAGCGTAGAGGGGTTGGCTGGAAACACCATATATTTT. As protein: CASSVEGLAGNTIYF. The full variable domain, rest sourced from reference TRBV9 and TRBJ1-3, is DSGVTQTPKHLITATGQRVTLRCSPRSGDLSVYWYQQSLDQGLQFLIQYYNGEERAKGNILERFSAQQFPDLHSELNLSSLELGDSALYFCASSVEGLAGNTIYFGEGSWLTVV.

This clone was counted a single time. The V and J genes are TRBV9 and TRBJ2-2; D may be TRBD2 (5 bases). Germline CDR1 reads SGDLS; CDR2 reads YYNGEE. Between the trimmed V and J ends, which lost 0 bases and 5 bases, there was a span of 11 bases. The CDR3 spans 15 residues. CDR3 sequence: CASSVGRTGTGELFF. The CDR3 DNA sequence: TGTGCCAGCAGCGTAGGTAGGACTGGGACCGGGGAGCTGTTTTTT.

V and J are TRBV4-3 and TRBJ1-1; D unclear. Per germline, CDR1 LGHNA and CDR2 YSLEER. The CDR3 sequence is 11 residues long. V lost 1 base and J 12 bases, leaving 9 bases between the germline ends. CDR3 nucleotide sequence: TGCGCCAGCAGCCAAGGGTTGAGAACTTTCTTT. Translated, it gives CASSQGLRTFF.

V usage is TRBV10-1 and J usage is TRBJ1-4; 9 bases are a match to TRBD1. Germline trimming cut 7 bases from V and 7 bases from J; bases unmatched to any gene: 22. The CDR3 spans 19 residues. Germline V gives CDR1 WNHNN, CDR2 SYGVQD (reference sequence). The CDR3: CASNLRVPDRGHILEKLFF. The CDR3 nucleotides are TGCGCCAGCAACTTGAGGGTCCCGGACAGGGGCCACATACTTGAAAAACTGTTTTTT.

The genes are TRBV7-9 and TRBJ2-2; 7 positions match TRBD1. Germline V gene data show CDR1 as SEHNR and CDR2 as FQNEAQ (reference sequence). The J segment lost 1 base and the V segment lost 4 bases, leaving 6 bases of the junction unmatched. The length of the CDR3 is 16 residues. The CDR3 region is CASSSTDRENTGELFF. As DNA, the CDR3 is TGTGCCAGCAGCTCAACAGACAGGGAGAACACCGGGGAGCTGTTTTTT.

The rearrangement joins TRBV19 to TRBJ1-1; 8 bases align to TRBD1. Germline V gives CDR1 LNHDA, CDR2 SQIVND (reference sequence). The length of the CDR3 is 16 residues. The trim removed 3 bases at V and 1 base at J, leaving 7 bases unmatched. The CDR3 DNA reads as TGTGCCAGTAGTATTCCGCCGGACAGGGCGAACACTGAAGCTTTCTTT. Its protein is CASSIPPDRANTEAFF.

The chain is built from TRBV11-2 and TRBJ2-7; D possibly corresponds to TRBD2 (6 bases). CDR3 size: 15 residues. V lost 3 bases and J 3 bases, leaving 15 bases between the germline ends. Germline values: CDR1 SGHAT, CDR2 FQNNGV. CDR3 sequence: CASSLFRGSGYEQYF. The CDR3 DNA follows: TGTGCCAGCAGCTTGTTCCGGGGGAGTGGCTACGAGCAGTACTTC.

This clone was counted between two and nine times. The CDR3 DNA sequence: TGTGCCTGGAAGGAGGGGGCACACACTGAAGCTTTCTTT. Translating it yields CAWKEGAHTEAFF. The chain couples TRBV30 to TRBJ1-1, with TRBD1 matching 7 bases. This CDR3 comprises 13 residues. Germline assignment: CDR1 GTSNPN and CDR2 SVGIG (reference sequence). The trim removed 4 bases at V and 3 bases at J, leaving 5 bases unmatched.

CDR3 in DNA: TGTGCTCTAGGGCTAGCGGGTACGGATACGCAGTATTTT. Translation gives CALGLAGTDTQYF. V is TRBV15 and J is TRBJ2-3, with TRBD2 identical over 8 bases. This CDR3 is built from 13 residues. CDR1 and CDR2 from the germline V gene are LNHNV and YYDKDF (reference sequence).

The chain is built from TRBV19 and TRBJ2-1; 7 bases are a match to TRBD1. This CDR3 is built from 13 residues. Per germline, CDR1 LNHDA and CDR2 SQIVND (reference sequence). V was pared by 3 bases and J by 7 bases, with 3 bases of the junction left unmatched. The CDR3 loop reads CASSMIRGNEQFF. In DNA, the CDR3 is TGTGCCAGTAGTATGATCAGGGGGAATGAGCAGTTCTTC.

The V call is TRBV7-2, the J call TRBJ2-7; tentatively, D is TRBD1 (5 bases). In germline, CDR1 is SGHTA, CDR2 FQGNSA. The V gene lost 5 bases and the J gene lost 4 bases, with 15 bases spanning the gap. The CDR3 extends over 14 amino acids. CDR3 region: CASSALGREYEQYF. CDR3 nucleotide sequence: TGTGCCAGCAGCGCACTGGGGCGCGAATACGAGCAGTACTTC.

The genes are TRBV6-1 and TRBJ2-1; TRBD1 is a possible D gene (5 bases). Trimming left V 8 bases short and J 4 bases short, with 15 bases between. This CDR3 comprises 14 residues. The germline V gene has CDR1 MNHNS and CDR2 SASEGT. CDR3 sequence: CASGGTGPYNEQFF. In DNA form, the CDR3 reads TGTGCCAGCGGCGGCACAGGTCCTTACAATGAGCAGTTCTTC.

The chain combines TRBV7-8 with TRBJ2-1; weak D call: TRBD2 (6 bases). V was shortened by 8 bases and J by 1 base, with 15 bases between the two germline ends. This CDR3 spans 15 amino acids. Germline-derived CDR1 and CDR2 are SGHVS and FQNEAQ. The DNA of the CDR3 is TGTGCCAGCGGACCCTTGGGGGGTTCCTACAATGAGCAGTTCTTC. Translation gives CASGPLGGSYNEQFF.

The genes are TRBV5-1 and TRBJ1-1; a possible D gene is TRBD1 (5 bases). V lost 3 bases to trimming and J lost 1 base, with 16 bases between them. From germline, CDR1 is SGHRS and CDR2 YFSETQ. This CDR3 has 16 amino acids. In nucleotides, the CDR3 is TGCGCCAGCAGCTCCCCCCCGCAGGGCCCGAACACTGAAGCTTTCTTT. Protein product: CASSSPPQGPNTEAFF.

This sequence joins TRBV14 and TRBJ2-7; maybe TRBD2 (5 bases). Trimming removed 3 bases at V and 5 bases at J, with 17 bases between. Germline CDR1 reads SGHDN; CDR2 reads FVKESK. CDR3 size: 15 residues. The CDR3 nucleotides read TGTGCCAGCAGCCATTTAATCACTAGGCGGGACGAGCAGTACTTC. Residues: CASSHLITRRDEQYF.

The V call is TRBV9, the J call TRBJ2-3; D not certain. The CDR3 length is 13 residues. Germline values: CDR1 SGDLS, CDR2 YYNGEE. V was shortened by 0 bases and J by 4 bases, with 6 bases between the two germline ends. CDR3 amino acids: CASSVGHSDTQYF. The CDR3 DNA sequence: TGTGCCAGCAGCGTAGGTCACTCAGATACGCAGTATTTT.

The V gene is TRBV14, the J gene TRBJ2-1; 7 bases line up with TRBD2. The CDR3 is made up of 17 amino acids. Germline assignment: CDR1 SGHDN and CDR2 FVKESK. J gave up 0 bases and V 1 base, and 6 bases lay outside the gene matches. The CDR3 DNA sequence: TGTGCCAGCAGCCAAGCCCCGGGGGGATTCTCCTACAATGAGCAGTTCTTC. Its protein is CASSQAPGGFSYNEQFF.

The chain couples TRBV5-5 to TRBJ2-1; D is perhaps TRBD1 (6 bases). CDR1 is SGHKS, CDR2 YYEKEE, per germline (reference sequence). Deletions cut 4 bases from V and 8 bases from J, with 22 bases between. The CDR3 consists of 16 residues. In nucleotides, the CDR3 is TGTGCCAGCAGCCCCTACCTGGGGGCTAGTCTCGATGAGCAGTTCTTC. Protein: CASSPYLGASLDEQFF.

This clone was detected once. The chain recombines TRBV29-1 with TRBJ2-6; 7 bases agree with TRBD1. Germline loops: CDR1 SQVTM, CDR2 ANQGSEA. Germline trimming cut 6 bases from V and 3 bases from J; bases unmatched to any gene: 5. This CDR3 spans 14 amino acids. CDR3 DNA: TGCAGCGTAGCAGGGGGTGGTGGGGCCAACGTCCTGACTTTC. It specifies CSVAGGGGANVLTF.

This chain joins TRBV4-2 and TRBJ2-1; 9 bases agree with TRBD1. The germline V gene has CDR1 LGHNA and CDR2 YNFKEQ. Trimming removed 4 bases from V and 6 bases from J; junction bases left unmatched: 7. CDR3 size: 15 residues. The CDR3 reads CASSPDRGTVNEQFF. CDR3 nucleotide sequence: TGTGCCAGCAGCCCCGACAGGGGGACCGTCAATGAGCAGTTCTTC.

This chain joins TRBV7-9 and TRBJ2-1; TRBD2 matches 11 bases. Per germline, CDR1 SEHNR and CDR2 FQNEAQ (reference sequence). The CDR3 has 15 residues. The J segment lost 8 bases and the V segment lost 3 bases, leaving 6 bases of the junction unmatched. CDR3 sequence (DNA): TGTGCCAGCAGCTTTGAGACTAGCGGGAAGTATGAGCAGTTCTTC. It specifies CASSFETSGKYEQFF.

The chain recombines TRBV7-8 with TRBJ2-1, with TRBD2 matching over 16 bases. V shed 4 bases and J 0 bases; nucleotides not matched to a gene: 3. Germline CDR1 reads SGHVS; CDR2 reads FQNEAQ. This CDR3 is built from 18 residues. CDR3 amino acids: CASSWGTSGGGSYNEQFF. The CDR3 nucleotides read TGTGCCAGCAGCTGGGGGACTAGCGGGGGGGGCTCCTACAATGAGCAGTTCTTC. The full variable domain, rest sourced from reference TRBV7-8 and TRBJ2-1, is GAGVSQSPRYKVAKRGQDVALRCDPISGHVSLFWYQQALGQGPEFLTYFQNEAQLDKSGLPSDRFFAERPEGSVSTLKIQRTQQEDSAVYLCASSWGTSGGGSYNEQFFGPGTRLTVL.

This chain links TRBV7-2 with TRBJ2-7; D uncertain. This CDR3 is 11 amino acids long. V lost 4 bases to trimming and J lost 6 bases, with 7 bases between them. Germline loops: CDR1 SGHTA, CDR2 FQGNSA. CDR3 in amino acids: CASSSPFEQYF. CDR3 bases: TGTGCCAGCAGCTCCCCCTTCGAGCAGTACTTC.

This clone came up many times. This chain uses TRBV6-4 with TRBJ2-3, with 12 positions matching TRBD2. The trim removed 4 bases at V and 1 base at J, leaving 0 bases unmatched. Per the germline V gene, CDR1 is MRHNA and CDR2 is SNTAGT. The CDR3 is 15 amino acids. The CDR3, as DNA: TGTGCCAGCAGTGGGACTAGCGGGGGCACAGATACGCAGTATTTT. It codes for CASSGTSGGTDTQYF.

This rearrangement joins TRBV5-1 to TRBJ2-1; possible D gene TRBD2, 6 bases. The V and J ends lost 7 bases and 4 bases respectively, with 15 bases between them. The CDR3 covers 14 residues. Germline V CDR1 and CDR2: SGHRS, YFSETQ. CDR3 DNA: TGCGCCAGCGGGACTGGATCAGATTACAATGAGCAGTTCTTC. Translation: CASGTGSDYNEQFF.

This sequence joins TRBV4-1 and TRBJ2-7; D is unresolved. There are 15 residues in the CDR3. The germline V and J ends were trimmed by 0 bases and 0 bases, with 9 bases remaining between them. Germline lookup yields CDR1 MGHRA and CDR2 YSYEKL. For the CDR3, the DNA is TGCGCCAGCAGCCAAGAAGTCAGGTTCTCCTACGAGCAGTACTTC. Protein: CASSQEVRFSYEQYF.

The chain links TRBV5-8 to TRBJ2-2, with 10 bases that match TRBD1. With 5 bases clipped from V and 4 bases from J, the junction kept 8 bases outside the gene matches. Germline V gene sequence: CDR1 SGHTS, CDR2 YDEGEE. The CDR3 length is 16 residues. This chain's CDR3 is CASSLGQGTPTGELFF. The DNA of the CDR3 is TGTGCCAGCAGTCTGGGACAGGGGACTCCCACCGGGGAGCTGTTTTTT. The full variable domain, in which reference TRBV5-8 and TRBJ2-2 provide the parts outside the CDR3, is EAGVTQSPTHLIKTRGQQATLRCSPISGHTSVYWYQQALGLGLQFLLWYDEGEERNRGNFPPRFSGRQFPNYSSELNVNALELEDSALYLCASSLGQGTPTGELFFGEGSRLTVL.

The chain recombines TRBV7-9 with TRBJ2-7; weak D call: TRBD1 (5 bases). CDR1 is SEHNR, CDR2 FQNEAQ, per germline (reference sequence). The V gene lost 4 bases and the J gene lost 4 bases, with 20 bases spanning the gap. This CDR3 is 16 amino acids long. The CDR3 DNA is TGTGCCAGCAGCTCGGGTAGTGCCAGGGCCCTATACGAGCAGTACTTC. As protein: CASSSGSARALYEQYF. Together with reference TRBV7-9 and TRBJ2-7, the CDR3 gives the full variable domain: DTGVSQNPRHKITKRGQNVTFRCDPISEHNRLYWYRQTLGQGPEFLTYFQNEAQLEKSRLLSDRFSAERPKGSFSTLEIQRTEQGDSAMYLCASSSGSARALYEQYFGPGTRLTVT.